This T cell receptor (beta chain) was captured by sequencing in a study of type 1 and type 2 diabetes patients. Study-level background: Donors were type 1 diabetes, type 2 diabetes, or nondiabetic controls. The whole study generated approximately 19,000,000 paired-end reads.

Points from the study as a whole: Both CD4+ and CD8+ type 2 diabetes repertoires showed significantly higher diversity than type 1. Some expanded clones seen only in T1D might occur in additional T2D or control samples.

The V and J ends lost 5 bases and 5 bases respectively, with 12 bases between them. This CDR3 has 13 amino acids. Germline V gives CDR1 SGHTA, CDR2 FQGNSA. In its sample, this clonotype was seen many times. Its antigen is unidentified. Amplification started from genomic DNA. Multiplex PCR with 30 forward and 13 reverse primers amplified the TCR beta CDR3. TCRdb re-derived calls from the multiplex PCR reads in MiXCR, one entry per CDR3 protein. The sample yields a few hundred thousand distinct CDR3 sequences, approximately 50% seen once. The chain combines TRBV7-2 with TRBJ2-5; D might be TRBD2 (5 bases). This clonotype was obtained from a man in his late teens or twenties with type 2 diabetes. Sequencing used peripheral blood mononuclear cells (PBMCs). DNA for the CDR3: TGTGCCAGCAGCGTCGGACTGGGCGAGACCCAGTACTTC. Residues: CASSVGLGETQYF.